The 15 T cell receptor beta chains presented below share a single source sample, sequenced in a study of cytomegalovirus exposure and HLA in healthy donors. This PCR relied on a set of 60 Vbeta primers and 13 Jbeta primers. The table came from immunoSEQ multiplex PCR; TCRdb's copy has only in-frame clones and leaves some out. The sample has about 110,000 clones. Sequenced: PBMCs. These receptors all come from a man between 50 and 59 years old in good health and CMV-seronegative.

V usage is TRBV4-2 and J usage is TRBJ1-2; TRBD1 agrees at 7 bases. The junction had 13 bases not matched to a gene; V was cut back by 2 bases and J by 4 bases. Germline loops: CDR1 LGHNA, CDR2 YNFKEQ. This CDR3 contains 17 residues. The CDR3 sequence: CASSQPPTDRAGYGYTF. CDR3 DNA: TGTGCCAGCAGCCAACCCCCCACTGACAGGGCAGGCTATGGCTACACCTTC.

Of note for this clone: The same CDR3 arises from other DNA sequences in this sample as well. V usage is TRBV5-1 and J usage is TRBJ1-6; 9 bases fit TRBD1. Germline V gene lookup returns CDR1 SGHRS and CDR2 YFSETQ. This CDR3 is built from 15 residues. J was trimmed by 10 bases and V by 4 bases; bases with no gene match: 9. The CDR3: CASSTTGGRGSPLHF. As DNA, the CDR3 is TGCGCCAGCAGCACCACAGGGGGCCGCGGCTCACCCCTCCACTTT. Full variable domain (outside the CDR3, taken from reference TRBV5-1 and TRBJ1-6): KAGVTQTPRYLIKTRGQQVTLSCSPISGHRSVSWYQQTPGQGLQFLFEYFSETQRNKGNFPGRFSGRQFSNSRSEMNVSTLELGDSALYLCASSTTGGRGSPLHFGNGTRLTVT.

The chain employs TRBV7-8 and TRBJ2-7, with no clear D. CDR1 SGHVS and CDR2 FQNEAQ come from the germline V gene. The CDR3 runs to 13 residues. Trimming left V 0 bases short and J 4 bases short, with 7 bases between. The DNA of the CDR3 is TGTGCCAGCAGCTTAGCCCCCCCTTACGAGCAGTACTTC. Encoded protein: CASSLAPPYEQYF.

V is TRBV6-5 and J is TRBJ1-3, with TRBD1 matching 7 bases. There are 14 residues in the CDR3. Germline V gene lookup returns CDR1 MNHEY and CDR2 SVGAGI. After removal of 6 bases from V and 1 base from J, the junction contained 3 bases not matched to a gene. CDR3 in amino acids: CASRSTGSGNTIYF. The CDR3 DNA follows: TGTGCCAGCAGGTCGACAGGGTCTGGAAACACCATATATTTT.

This rearrangement joins TRBV6-5 to TRBJ1-3, with a tentative D call TRBD1 (6 bases). Trimming shortened V by 2 bases and J by 4 bases, and 15 bases separated the two germline ends. The CDR3 has 16 residues. Germline V gives CDR1 MNHEY, CDR2 SVGAGI. In nucleotides, the CDR3 is TGTGCCAGCAGTTACCAGAAAACAGGGATCGGAAACACCATATATTTT. It encodes CASSYQKTGIGNTIYF.

This chain connects TRBV19 to TRBJ2-2; 7 bases line up with TRBD1. The CDR3 has 14 amino acids. V lost 6 bases and J lost 2; bases outside the gene matches: 3. Germline V gene data show CDR1 as LNHDA and CDR2 as SQIVND (reference sequence). CDR3 sequence reads: CASRGQLNTGELFF. As DNA, the CDR3 is TGTGCCAGTAGGGGACAGCTAAACACCGGGGAGCTGTTTTTT. The variable domain in full, with the rest retrieved from reference TRBV19 and TRBJ2-2, is DGGITQSPKYLFRKEGQNVTLSCEQNLNHDAMYWYRQDPGQGLRLIYYSQIVNDFQKGDIAEGYSVSREKKESFPLTVTSAQKNPTAFYLCASRGQLNTGELFFGEGSRLTVL.

The rearrangement uses TRBV27 and TRBJ1-1; D gene uncertain. V was trimmed by 0 bases and J by 2 bases, leaving 7 bases between them. From germline, CDR1 is MNHEY and CDR2 SMNVEV (reference sequence). The CDR3 totals 14 residues. The CDR3, as DNA: TGTGCCAGCAGTTTATCATGGGCTAACACTGAAGCTTTCTTT. It yields the protein CASSLSWANTEAFF.

This sequence joins TRBV6-1 and TRBJ1-6; TRBD1 matches at 7 bases. The CDR3 spans 15 residues. Germline assignment: CDR1 MNHNS and CDR2 SASEGT. With 5 bases clipped from V and 6 bases from J, the junction kept 7 bases outside the gene matches. This CDR3 is CASSPLTGLNSPLHF. DNA of the CDR3: TGTGCCAGCAGTCCCTTGACAGGGCTTAATTCACCCCTCCACTTT.

V is TRBV13 and J is TRBJ2-1; 11 bases agree with TRBD2. J lost 5 bases, V lost 4 bases, and 4 bases had no gene match. Germline values: CDR1 PRHDT, CDR2 FYEKMQ (reference sequence). The CDR3 sequence is 15 residues long. The CDR3 region has the DNA TGTGCCAGCAGCTGGGGACTAGCGGAGAACAATGAGCAGTTCTTC. This gives the protein CASSWGLAENNEQFF.

The V gene is TRBV11-2, the J gene TRBJ2-7, with D possibly being TRBD1 (6 bases). This CDR3 has 13 residues. V was pared by 0 bases and J by 10 bases, with 13 bases between. Per the germline V gene, CDR1 is SGHAT and CDR2 is FQNNGV. This CDR3 reads CASSLDRGQPQYF. CDR3 coding DNA: TGTGCCAGCAGCTTAGATAGAGGACAGCCTCAGTACTTC.

The rearrangement links TRBV5-1 to TRBJ2-7, with 11 bases aligning to TRBD1. J was trimmed by 4 bases and V by 3 bases; bases with no gene match: 12. Germline V CDR1 and CDR2: SGHRS, YFSETQ. The CDR3 is made up of 17 amino acids. CDR3 coding DNA: TGCGCCAGCAGCTGGACCGGGACAGGGGGTAATTTGTACGAGCAGTACTTC. Residues: CASSWTGTGGNLYEQYF.

The V gene is TRBV11-3, the J gene TRBJ1-2; D unresolved. Germline V lookup: CDR1 SGHNT, CDR2 YENEEA. CDR3 size: 12 residues. The V end lost 2 bases, the J end lost 4 bases, and 5 bases lay between the germline ends. Here the CDR3 DNA reads TGTGCCAGCAGCTTAAGCTCCTATGGCTACACCTTC. As protein: CASSLSSYGYTF. The full variable domain, in which reference TRBV11-3 and TRBJ1-2 provide the parts outside the CDR3, is EAGVVQSPRYKIIEKKQPVAFWCNPISGHNTLYWYLQNLGQGPELLIRYENEEAVDDSQLPKDRFSAERLKGVDSTLKIQPAELGDSAVYLCASSLSSYGYTFGSGTRLTVV.

The chain couples TRBV11-3 to TRBJ2-2, with TRBD1 matching over 7 bases. Germline V gene lookup returns CDR1 SGHNT and CDR2 YENEEA. J gave up 4 bases and V 5 bases, and 4 bases lay outside the gene matches. CDR3 length: 14 residues. CDR3 protein: CASSLTGVTGELFF. CDR3 nucleotides: TGTGCCAGCAGCCTCACAGGGGTCACCGGGGAGCTGTTTTTT.

The chain carries TRBV19 and TRBJ2-1; perhaps TRBD2 as D (5 bases). This CDR3 is built from 15 residues. Trimming left V 8 bases short and J 3 bases short, with 17 bases between. The germline CDR1 and CDR2 sequences are LNHDA and SQIVND (reference sequence). CDR3 sequence (DNA): TGTGCCAGTGGGAGCGACCCCGATTTCTACAATGAGCAGTTCTTC. It encodes CASGSDPDFYNEQFF.

This chain connects TRBV7-8 to TRBJ2-5; the D is unclear. Trimming removed 4 bases from V and 4 bases from J, with 13 bases in between. Germline-derived CDR1 and CDR2 are SGHVS and FQNEAQ. The CDR3 spans 14 residues. The CDR3: CASSSPRGRETQYF. The CDR3 nucleotides are TGTGCCAGCAGCTCCCCGCGCGGCAGAGAGACCCAGTACTTC.